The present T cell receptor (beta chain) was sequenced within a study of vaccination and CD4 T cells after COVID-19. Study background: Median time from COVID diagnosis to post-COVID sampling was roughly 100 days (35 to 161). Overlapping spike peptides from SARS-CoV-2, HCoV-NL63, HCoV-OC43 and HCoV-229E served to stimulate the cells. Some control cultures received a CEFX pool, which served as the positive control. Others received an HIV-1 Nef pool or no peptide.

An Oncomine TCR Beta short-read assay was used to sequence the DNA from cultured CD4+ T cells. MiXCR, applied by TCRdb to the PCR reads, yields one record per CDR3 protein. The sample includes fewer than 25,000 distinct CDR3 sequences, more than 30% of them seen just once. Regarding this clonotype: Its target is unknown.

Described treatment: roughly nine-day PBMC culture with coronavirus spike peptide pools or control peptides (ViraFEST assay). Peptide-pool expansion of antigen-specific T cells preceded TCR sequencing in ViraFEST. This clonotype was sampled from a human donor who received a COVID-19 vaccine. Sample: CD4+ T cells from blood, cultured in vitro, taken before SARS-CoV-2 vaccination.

The CDR3 nucleotides are TGTGCCAGCAGCTTAACTGGAGAGGGGGACATTCAGTACTTC. It encodes CASSLTGEGDIQYF. The chain carries TRBV7-3 and TRBJ2-4; D might be TRBD1 (6 bases). The CDR3 length is 14 residues. The germline CDR1 and CDR2 sequences are SGHTA and FQGTGA. Trimming cost V 0 bases and J 8 bases, with 11 bases left between them.